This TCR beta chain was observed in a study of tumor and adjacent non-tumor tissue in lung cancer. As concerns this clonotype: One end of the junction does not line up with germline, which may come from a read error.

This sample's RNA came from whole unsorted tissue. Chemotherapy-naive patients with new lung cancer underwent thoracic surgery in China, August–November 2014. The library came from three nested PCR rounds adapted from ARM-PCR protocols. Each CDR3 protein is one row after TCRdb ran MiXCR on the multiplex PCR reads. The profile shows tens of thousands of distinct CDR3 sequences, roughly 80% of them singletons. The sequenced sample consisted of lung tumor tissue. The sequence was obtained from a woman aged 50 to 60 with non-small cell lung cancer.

The CDR3 sequence is CDSSLRRQQETYYF. Here the CDR3 DNA reads TGTGACAGCAGTTTGCGGCGGCAGCAAGAGACCTACTACTTC. The chain joins TRBV12-3 or TRBV12-4 to TRBJ2-5; D gene unclear. There are 14 residues in the CDR3.